This T cell receptor beta chain was documented in a study of blood T cell repertoires in COVID-19 (dated by TCRdb to 2018 to 2021). For context, the study as a whole: Samples from collaborators originated in the United States, Italy and Spain and spanned both the acute and convalescent phases of COVID-19. The material from the prospective study consisted of cDNA or gDNA derived from T cells, B-cell-depleted T cells, or PBMCs. Deeply sampled blood TCRbeta repertoires from subjects exposed to, actively infected with, or recovered from COVID-19 were included in the dataset. A freely available public database, intended as a resource for researchers studying the immune response to SARS-CoV-2, is where the repertoires were released. The samples were drawn from two sources: the first 160 participants of the ongoing ImmuneRACE study, and some 1,300 subjects contributed by 6 global collaborators. Sample metadata almost always included a de-identified subject ID, COVID-19 status, age in years and sex. Where available, HLA class I and class II types were taken from metadata supplied by the sample provider and were not determined by assay-based typing.

Summary of the overall study and its limitations: The amount of clinical and demographic metadata varied by source and participant and was provided uncurated.

One collaborating source in Seattle enrolled patients while the patients were actively infected and followed the patients over time throughout the course of disease. Whole blood was collected in K2EDTA tubes by collaborating institutions according to the institutions' own protocols. Collaborator samples were shipped for TCRbeta analysis as frozen whole blood, isolated PBMCs, or DNA extracted from either sample type. Cut back by 2 bases and 4 bases, the V and J ends lie 9 bases apart. There are 13 amino acids in the CDR3, from cysteine to phenylalanine inclusive. CDR3 DNA is the only sequence kept; it has 39 bases, read in frame from the first base. The germline V gene (reference sequence) supplies CDR1 GTSNPN and CDR2 SVGIG. About this clone: Its antigen specificity is not known. No base-level quality is on record; no much larger clone is a single base apart.

TCRbeta CDR3 regions were amplified from genomic DNA using the immunoSEQ Assay, a bias-controlled multiplex PCR. On the authors' methods: Within the assay, amplification of reference gene primers was used to estimate how many nucleated cells each sample contained. To quantify the absolute abundance of each unique TCRbeta CDR3 rearrangement, sequence reads were collapsed and filtered. Productive Simpson clonality was computed per sample as the square root of Simpson's diversity index over productive rearrangements. TCRdb obtained this table from immuneACCESS and retained in-frame rearrangements with V and J assigned. These tables miss some clones; where compared with another copy, unresolved V genes account for less than half of the shortfall, and the remainder is unexplained. V, J and clone size were drawn from that table, and D and trimming were deduced from the DNA. The sample table contains around 200,000 clones; only one count was recorded for 83% of them. 1.3% of the sample goes to the ten largest clones.

The rearrangement combines TRBV30 with TRBJ1-5; no D gene is confidently identified. This TCR was recovered from a woman aged 25 to 39 with COVID-19, enrolled during active disease. Sequences were obtained from peripheral blood. The nucleotides are TGTGCCTGGAGTAACAGCCTGAATCAGCCCCAGCATTTT. It specifies CAWSNSLNQPQHF. The reference TRBV30 and TRBJ1-5 proteins fill in what lies around the CDR3, so the full variable domain reads SQTIHQWPATLVQPVGSPLSLECTVEGTSNPNLYWYRQAAGRGLQLLFYSVGIGQISSEVPQNLSASRPQDRQFILSSKKLLLSDSGFYLCAWSNSLNQPQHFGDGTRLSIL.